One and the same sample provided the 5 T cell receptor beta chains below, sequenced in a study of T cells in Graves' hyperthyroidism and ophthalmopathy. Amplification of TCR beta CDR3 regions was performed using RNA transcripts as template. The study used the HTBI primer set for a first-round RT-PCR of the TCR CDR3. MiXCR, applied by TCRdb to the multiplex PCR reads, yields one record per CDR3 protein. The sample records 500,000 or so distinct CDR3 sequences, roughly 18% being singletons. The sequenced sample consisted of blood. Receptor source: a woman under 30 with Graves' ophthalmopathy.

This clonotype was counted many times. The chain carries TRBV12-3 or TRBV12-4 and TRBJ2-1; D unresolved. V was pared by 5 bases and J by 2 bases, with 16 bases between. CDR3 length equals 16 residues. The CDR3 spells CASSTAAGGAYNEQFF. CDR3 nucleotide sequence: TGTGCCAGCAGTACCGCAGCTGGCGGAGCCTACAATGAGCAGTTCTTC.

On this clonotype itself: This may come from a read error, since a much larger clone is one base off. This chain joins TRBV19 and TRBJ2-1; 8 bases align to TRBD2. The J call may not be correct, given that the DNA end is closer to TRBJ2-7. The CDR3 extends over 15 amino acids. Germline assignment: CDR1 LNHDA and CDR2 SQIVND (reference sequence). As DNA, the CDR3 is TGTGCCAGTAGACTAGCGGAATCCTCCTACAATGAGCAGTACTTC. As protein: CASRLAESSYNEQYF.

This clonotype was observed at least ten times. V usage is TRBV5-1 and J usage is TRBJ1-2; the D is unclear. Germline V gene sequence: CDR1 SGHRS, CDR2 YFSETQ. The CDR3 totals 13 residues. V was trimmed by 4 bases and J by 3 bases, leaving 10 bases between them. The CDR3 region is CASSLVADYGYTF. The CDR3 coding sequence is TGCGCCAGCAGCCTGGTTGCTGACTATGGCTACACCTTC. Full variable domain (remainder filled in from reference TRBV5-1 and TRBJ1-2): KAGVTQTPRYLIKTRGQQVTLSCSPISGHRSVSWYQQTPGQGLQFLFEYFSETQRNKGNFPGRFSGRQFSNSRSEMNVSTLELGDSALYLCASSLVADYGYTFGSGTRLTVV.

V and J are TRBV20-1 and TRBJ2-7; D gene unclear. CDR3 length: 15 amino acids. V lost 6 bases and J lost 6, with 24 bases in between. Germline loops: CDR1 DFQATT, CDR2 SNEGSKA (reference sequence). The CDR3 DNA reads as TGCAGTGCGACGGGTAAGGGTGTCCCTTTAGGCGAGCAGTACTTC. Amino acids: CSATGKGVPLGEQYF.

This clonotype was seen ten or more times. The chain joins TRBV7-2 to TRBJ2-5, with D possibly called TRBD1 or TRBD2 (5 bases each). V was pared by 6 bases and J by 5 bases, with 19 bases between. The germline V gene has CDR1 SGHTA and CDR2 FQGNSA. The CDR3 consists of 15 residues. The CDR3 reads CASSSGATRWETQYF. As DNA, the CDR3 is TGTGCCAGCAGTTCCGGGGCGACGAGGTGGGAGACCCAGTACTTC.